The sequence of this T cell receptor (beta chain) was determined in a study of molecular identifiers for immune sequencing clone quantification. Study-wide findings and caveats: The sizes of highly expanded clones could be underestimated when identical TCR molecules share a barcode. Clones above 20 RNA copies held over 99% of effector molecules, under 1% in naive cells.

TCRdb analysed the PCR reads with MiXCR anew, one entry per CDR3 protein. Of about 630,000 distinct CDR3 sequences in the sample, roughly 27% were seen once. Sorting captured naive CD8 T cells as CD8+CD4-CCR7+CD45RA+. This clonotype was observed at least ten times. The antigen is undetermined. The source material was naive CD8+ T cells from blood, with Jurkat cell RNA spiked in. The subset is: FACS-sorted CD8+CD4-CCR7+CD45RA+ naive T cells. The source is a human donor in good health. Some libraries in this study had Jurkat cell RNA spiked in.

CDR3 nucleotide sequence: TGTGCCAGCAGCTGGGACCGCGCGGGGCTAGCCAAAAACATTCAGTACTTC. It codes for CASSWDRAGLAKNIQYF. The chain uses TRBV7-8 and TRBJ2-4; tentatively, D is TRBD2 (6 bases). Trimming stripped 4 bases from V and 0 bases from J, with 16 bases between. The CDR3 is made up of 17 amino acids. Germline V gene sequence: CDR1 SGHVS, CDR2 FQNEAQ.